This T cell receptor (beta chain) was sequenced for a study of blood T cells in healthy people across ages. General observations from the study: Naive CD4+ cells and diversity were both higher in long-lived donors than in aged donors. Per-million-T-cell TCR beta diversity fell roughly linearly with age.

A sample-barcoded 5' primer and a J-beta primer mix were used in a second PCR of roughly 6 to 11 cycles. TCRdb reprocessed the 5' RACE reads via MiXCR and lists one record per CDR3 protein. The table includes 1.6 million or so distinct CDR3 sequences, around 35% detected once. No fewer than 5 micrograms of total RNA were isolated from every sample. A word on this clonotype: What it recognizes is unknown.

The TCR sequence derives from a woman in her thirties in good health. What was sequenced was blood.

The CDR3 DNA follows: TGTGCCAGCAGTACGGGACTAGCGGCCACAGATACGCAGTATTTT. This codes for CASSTGLAATDTQYF. The chain links TRBV27 to TRBJ2-3; 11 bases are shared with TRBD2. The CDR3 is made up of 15 amino acids. Unmatched junction bases numbered 3, after V lost 5 bases and J lost 2 bases. Per germline, CDR1 MNHEY and CDR2 SMNVEV (reference sequence).